A selection of T cell receptor beta chains follows, all from one sample in a study of blood T cell repertoires in COVID-19. Measured with immunoSEQ multiplex PCR; TCRdb has only the in-frame clones, and not every one. In the table there are more than 80,000 clones, roughly 85% of which are singletons. The sample was peripheral blood. These receptors all come from a human donor in a cohort sampled during active COVID-19. Each CDR3 is given with its conserved first and last residue. D genes are given only for firm matches. The listing skips clone size in some rows; elsewhere it reads once, few, many or a size class.

TRBD1 | TRBJ1-1 | TRBV3-1/TRBV3-2 | NA | TGTGCCAGCATCCACGGGGACAGAGGTTCATCCGAAGCTTTCTTT | CASIHGDRGSSEAFF
NA | TRBJ1-2 | TRBV28 | NA | TGTGCCAGCAGTCTTACTCTAGGATATGGCTACACCTTC | CASSLTLGYGYTF
TRBD1 | TRBJ2-3 | TRBV2 | NA | TGTGCCAGCAGCGCCCAAGGGGGCTCGAGCACAGATACGCAGTATTTT | CASSAQGGSSTDTQYF
NA | TRBJ2-2 | TRBV5-1 | NA | TGCGCCAGCACCAGGGTTCCTGACACCGGGGAGCTGTTTTTT | CASTRVPDTGELFF
TRBD1 | TRBJ2-7 | TRBV11-2 | NA | TGTGCCAGCAGCTCTCTTAGGACAGGGCTGAACGAGCAGTACTTC | CASSSLRTGLNEQYF
TRBD1 | TRBJ1-1 | TRBV14 | NA | TGTGCCAGCAGCCAACCAGGACAGGGATTGAACACTGAAGCTTTCTTT | CASSQPGQGLNTEAFF
TRBD2 | TRBJ2-3 | TRBV7-6 | NA | TGTGCCAGCAGCTTACAGACCGGGACTAGCGTCGTAGATACGCAGTATTTT | CASSLQTGTSVVDTQYF
TRBD2 | TRBJ2-7 | TRBV6-1 | NA | TGTGCCAGCAGTGACCCACTAGCGGGGCCCTACGAGCAGTACTTC | CASSDPLAGPYEQYF
NA | TRBJ2-2 | TRBV4-1 | NA | TGCGCCAGCAGCCGGGAGAAGGGCACCGGGGAGCTGTTTTTT | CASSREKGTGELFF
TRBD2 | TRBJ2-6 | TRBV5-1 | NA | TGCGCCAGCAGCCCTGGACTAGCGGGGGTAAGCTCTGGGGCCAACGTCCTGACTTTC | CASSPGLAGVSSGANVLTF
NA | TRBJ2-6 | TRBV5-1 | NA | TGCGCCAGCAGCTTGGCCCCCCCCGGTGCCTCTGGGGCCAACGTCCTGACTTTC | CASSLAPPGASGANVLTF
NA | TRBJ2-6 | TRBV18 | few | TGTGCCAGCTCACCAGGCGGCTCTGGGGCCAACGTCCTGACTTTC | CASSPGGSGANVLTF
NA | TRBJ1-5 | TRBV7-2 | NA | TGTGCCAGCAGCTCCCCAAATCAGCCCCAGCATTTT | CASSSPNQPQHF
TRBD2 | TRBJ2-1 | TRBV7-8 | NA | TGTGCCAGCACCAAGGAACTAGCGGGGAATGAGCAGTTCTTC | CASTKELAGNEQFF
TRBD1 | TRBJ2-7 | TRBV3-1/TRBV3-2 | NA | TGTGCCAGCAGCCAAAGGGACAGGGGTCGTTACGAGCAGTACTTC | CASSQRDRGRYEQYF
NA | TRBJ2-2 | TRBV28 | NA | TGTGCCAGCATTACCAGGGATTCGAACACCGGGGAGCTGTTTTTT | CASITRDSNTGELFF
TRBD1 | TRBJ2-1 | TRBV30 | few | TGTGCCTGGAGTCGCCGGGACAGCTACAATGAGCAGTTCTTC | CAWSRRDSYNEQFF
TRBD1 | TRBJ1-2 | TRBV6-5 | NA | TGTGCCAGCAAGCCGACAGGGGCCTATGGCTACACCTTC | CASKPTGAYGYTF
TRBD1 | TRBJ1-2 | TRBV29-1 | NA | TGCAGCGTTGCCCCGGGACAGAACTATGGCTACACCTTC | CSVAPGQNYGYTF
TRBD2 | TRBJ2-5 | TRBV7-2 | NA | TGTGCCAGCAGCTTAGGCGGGAGGCCCCAGTACTTC | CASSLGGRPQYF
NA | TRBJ2-7 | TRBV12-3/TRBV12-4 | few | TGTGCCAGCAGCCCGGGGGCCTACGAGCAGTACTTC | CASSPGAYEQYF
NA | TRBJ1-4 | TRBV7-9 | NA | TGTGCCAGCAGCTTAAAGGAGACGGGAGAAAAACTGTTTTTT | CASSLKETGEKLFF
TRBD1 | TRBJ2-1 | TRBV2 | once | TGTGCCAGCAGTGATCGAGGGACAGCATACAATGAGCAGTTCTTC | CASSDRGTAYNEQFF
NA | TRBJ2-5 | TRBV7-3 | few | TGTGCCAGCAGCTTAAGGGACATATTGCAAGAGACCCAGTACTTC | CASSLRDILQETQYF
TRBD1 | TRBJ1-6 | TRBV7-9 | NA | TGTGCCAGCAGCCCCTGGACAGGGGAGAATAATTCACCCCTCCACTTT | CASSPWTGENNSPLHF
TRBD2 | TRBJ2-7 | TRBV5-6 | NA | TGTGCCAGCAGCTCCGGGACTAGCGTAGAGCAGTACTTC | CASSSGTSVEQYF
TRBD2 | TRBJ2-1 | TRBV6-6 | NA | TGTGCCAGCAGTTGGGGACTAGCGGAGCAGTTCTTC | CASSWGLAEQFF
TRBD2 | TRBJ2-7 | TRBV19 | NA | TGTGCCAGTAAATCAGCGGGAGGAACGGCCCCCTACGAGCAGTACTTC | CASKSAGGTAPYEQYF
TRBD2 | TRBJ2-1 | TRBV6-5 | NA | TGTGCCAGCAGGTCCCGGGGCGGGAGGTATGAGCAGTTCTTC | CASRSRGGRYEQFF
NA | TRBJ2-1 | TRBV12-3/TRBV12-4 | NA | TGTGCCAGCAGTTTCGAGAACAATGAGCAGTTCTTC | CASSFENNEQFF
TRBD2 | TRBJ2-2 | TRBV27 | NA | TGTGCCAGCAGTACCCGGACTAGCGTCACCGGGGAGCTGTTTTTT | CASSTRTSVTGELFF
NA | TRBJ2-1 | TRBV18 | NA | TGTGCCAGCTCCCCCGGGGTTACGAAGAATGAGCAGTTCTTC | CASSPGVTKNEQFF
NA | TRBJ1-1 | TRBV5-6 | once | TGTGCCAGCAAAAGAGACACAGGGAGGGATTCTCAAGCTTTCTTT | CASKRDTGRDSQAFF
NA | TRBJ2-1 | TRBV12-3/TRBV12-4 | NA | TGTGCCAGCAGTGAGGGCGAAGGTGAGCAGTTCTTC | CASSEGEGEQFF
NA | TRBJ1-3 | TRBV21-1 | NA | TGTGCCAGCAGCCACTACAGGGGGGATCGTGGAAACACCATATATTTT | CASSHYRGDRGNTIYF